The sequence of this T cell receptor beta chain was determined in a study of shared clonotypes between healthy human individuals. Sequencing was performed with immunoSEQ multiplex PCR; in TCRdb, only in-frame clones are kept and a portion is missing. This sample carries approximately 460,000 clones, approximately 77% of them seen once, and the ten largest clones take around 11%. Germline V gene lookup returns CDR1 SGHRS and CDR2 YFSETQ. V was pared by 3 bases and J by 4 bases, with 7 bases of the junction left unmatched. There are 15 residues in the CDR3. Remarks on this clone: Its antigen is not known.

Study-wide results and limits: The expectation was that sequencing depth would affect clonotype sharing among donors.

The sequencing input was PBMCs. This sequence joins TRBV5-1 and TRBJ2-7; TRBD1 agrees at 10 bases. The TCR was taken from a woman aged 40 to 55 in good health. Some clones in this sample may be carry-over from other donors' samples. CDR3 bases: TGCGCCAGCAGCTCTTACCGGGACAGGGGTTACGAGCAGTACTTC. Translation gives CASSSYRDRGYEQYF.